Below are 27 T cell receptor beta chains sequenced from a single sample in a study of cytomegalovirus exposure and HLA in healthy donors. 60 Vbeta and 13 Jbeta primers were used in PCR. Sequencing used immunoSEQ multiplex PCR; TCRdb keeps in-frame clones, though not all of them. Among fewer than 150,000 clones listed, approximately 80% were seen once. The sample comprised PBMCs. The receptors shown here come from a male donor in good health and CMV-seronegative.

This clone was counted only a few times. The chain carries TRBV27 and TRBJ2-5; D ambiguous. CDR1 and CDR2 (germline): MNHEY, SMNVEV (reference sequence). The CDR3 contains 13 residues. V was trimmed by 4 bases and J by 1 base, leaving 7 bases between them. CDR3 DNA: TGTGCCAGCAGTTCCAAGCTCCAAGAGACCCAGTACTTC. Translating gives CASSSKLQETQYF.

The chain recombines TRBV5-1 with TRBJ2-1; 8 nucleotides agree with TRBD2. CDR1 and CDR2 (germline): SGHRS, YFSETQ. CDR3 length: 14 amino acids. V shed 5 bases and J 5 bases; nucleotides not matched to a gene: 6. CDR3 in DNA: TGCGCCAGCAGATTAGCGGGGTCAGACAATGAGCAGTTCTTC. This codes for CASRLAGSDNEQFF.

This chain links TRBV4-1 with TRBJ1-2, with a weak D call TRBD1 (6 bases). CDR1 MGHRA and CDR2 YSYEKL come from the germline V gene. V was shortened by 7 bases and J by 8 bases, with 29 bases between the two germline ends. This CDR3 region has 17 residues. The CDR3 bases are TGCGCCAGCACTATTACCCCAATTGGGGGCGCGATAGAAGGCTACACCTTC. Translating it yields CASTITPIGGAIEGYTF.

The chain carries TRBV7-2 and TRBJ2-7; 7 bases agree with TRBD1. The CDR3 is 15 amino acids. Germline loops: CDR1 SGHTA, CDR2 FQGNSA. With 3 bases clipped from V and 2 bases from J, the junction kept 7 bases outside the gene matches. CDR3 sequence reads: CASSLGPTGAYEQYF. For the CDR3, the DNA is TGTGCCAGCAGCTTGGGACCTACAGGGGCCTACGAGCAGTACTTC.

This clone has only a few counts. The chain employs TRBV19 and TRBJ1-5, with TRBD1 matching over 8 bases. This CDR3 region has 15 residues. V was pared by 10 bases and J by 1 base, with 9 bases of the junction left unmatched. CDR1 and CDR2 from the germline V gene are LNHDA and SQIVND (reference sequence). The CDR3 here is CATNRGVLSNQPQHF. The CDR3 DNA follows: TGTGCCACAAACAGGGGGGTCCTCAGCAATCAGCCCCAGCATTTT.

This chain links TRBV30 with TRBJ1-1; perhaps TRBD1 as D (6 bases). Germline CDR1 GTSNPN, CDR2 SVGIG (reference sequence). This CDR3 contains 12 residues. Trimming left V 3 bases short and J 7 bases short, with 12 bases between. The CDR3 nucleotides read TGTGCCTGGAGCTGGACAGAATATGAAGCTTTCTTT. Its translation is CAWSWTEYEAFF.

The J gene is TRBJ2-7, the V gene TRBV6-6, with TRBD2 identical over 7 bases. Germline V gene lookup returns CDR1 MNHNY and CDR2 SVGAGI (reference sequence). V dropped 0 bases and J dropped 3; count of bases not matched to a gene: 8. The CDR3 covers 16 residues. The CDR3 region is CASSYSGQRGFYEQYF. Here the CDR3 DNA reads TGTGCCAGCAGTTACTCGGGCCAGCGGGGATTCTACGAGCAGTACTTC.

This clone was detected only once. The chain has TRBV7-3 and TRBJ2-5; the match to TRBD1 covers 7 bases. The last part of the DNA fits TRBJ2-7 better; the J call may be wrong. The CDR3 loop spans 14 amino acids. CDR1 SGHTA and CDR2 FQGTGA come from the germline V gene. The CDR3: CASSYAGGAYEQYF. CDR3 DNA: TGTGCCAGCAGCTATGCAGGGGGAGCCTACGAGCAGTACTTC.

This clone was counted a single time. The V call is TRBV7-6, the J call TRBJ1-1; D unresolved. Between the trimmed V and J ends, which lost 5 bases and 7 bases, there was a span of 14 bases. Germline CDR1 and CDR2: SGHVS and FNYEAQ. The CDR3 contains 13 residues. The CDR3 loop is CASSPIGGDEAFF. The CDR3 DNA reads TGTGCCAGCAGCCCTATCGGCGGGGATGAAGCTTTCTTT.

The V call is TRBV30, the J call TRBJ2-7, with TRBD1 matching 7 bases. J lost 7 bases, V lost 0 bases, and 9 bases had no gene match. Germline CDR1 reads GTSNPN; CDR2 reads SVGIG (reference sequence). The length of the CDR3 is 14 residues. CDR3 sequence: CAWSVLTGPGEQYF. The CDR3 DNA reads TGTGCCTGGAGTGTCTTGACAGGGCCTGGAGAGCAGTACTTC.

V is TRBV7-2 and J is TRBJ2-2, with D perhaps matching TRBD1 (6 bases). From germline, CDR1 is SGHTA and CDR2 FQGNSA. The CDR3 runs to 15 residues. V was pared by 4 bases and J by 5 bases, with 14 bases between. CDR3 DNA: TGTGCCAGCAGCTCGACAGGAGTGCGGACCGGGGAGCTGTTTTTT. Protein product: CASSSTGVRTGELFF.

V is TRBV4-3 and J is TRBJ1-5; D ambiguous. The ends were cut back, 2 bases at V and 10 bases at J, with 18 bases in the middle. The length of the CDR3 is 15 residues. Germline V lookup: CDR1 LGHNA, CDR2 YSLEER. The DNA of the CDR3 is TGCGCCAGCAGCCAACGGGTGGGTGCGGCTGAACCCCAGCATTTT. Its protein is CASSQRVGAAEPQHF.

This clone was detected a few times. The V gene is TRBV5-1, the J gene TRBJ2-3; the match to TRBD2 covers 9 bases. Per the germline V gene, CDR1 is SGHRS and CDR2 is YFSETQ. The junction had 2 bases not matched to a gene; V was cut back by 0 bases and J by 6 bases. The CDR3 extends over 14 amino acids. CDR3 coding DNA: TGCGCCAGCAGCTTGGGGCTAGCGGGGGATACGCAGTATTTT. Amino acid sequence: CASSLGLAGDTQYF.

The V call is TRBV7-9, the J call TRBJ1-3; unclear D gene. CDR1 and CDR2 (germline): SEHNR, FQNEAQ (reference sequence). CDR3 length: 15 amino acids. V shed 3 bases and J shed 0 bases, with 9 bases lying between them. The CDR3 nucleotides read TGTGCCAGCAGCTTCGTCGAGTACTCTGGAAACACCATATATTTT. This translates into CASSFVEYSGNTIYF.

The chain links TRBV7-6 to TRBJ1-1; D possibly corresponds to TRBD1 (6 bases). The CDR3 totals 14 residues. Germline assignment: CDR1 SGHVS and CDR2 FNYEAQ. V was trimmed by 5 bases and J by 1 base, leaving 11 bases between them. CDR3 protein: CASSTPGANTEAFF. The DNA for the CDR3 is TGTGCCAGCAGCACCCCAGGGGCGAACACTGAAGCTTTCTTT.

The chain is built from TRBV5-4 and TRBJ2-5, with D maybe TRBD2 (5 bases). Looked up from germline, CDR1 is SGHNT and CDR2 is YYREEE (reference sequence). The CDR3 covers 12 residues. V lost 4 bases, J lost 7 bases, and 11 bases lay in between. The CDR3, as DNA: TGTGCCAGCAGCCTGGCAGAGGGGACCCAGTACTTC. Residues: CASSLAEGTQYF.

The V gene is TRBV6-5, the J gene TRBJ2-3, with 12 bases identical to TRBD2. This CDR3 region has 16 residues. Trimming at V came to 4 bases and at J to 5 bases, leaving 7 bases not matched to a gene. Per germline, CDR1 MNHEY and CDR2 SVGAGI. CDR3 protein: CASSSRRLAGEDTQYF. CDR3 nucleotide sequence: TGTGCCAGCAGTTCCCGAAGACTAGCGGGGGAAGATACGCAGTATTTT.

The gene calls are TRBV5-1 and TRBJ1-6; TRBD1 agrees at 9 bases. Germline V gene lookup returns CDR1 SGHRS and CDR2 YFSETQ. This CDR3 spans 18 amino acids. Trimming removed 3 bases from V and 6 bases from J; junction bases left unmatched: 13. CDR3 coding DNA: TGCGCCAGCAGCTCTAACCCGGGGACAGGGATTGGTAATTCACCCCTCCACTTT. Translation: CASSSNPGTGIGNSPLHF.

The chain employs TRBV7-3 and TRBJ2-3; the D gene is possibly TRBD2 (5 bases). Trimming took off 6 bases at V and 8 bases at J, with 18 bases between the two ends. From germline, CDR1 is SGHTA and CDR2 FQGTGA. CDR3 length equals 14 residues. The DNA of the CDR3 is TGTGCCAGCAGTTTCGACGGAACCAGCGGTACGCAGTATTTT. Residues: CASSFDGTSGTQYF.

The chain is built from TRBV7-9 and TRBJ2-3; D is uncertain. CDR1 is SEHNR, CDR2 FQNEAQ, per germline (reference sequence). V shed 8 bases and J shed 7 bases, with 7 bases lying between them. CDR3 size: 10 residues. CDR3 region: CASGAYTQYF. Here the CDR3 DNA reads TGTGCCAGCGGAGCTTATACGCAGTATTTT.

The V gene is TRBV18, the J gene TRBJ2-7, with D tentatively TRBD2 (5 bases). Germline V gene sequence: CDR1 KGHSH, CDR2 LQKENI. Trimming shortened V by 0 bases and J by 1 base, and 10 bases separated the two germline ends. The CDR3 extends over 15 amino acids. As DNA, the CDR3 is TGTGCCAGCTCACCACCGGCCGGAGGATCCTACGAGCAGTACTTC. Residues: CASSPPAGGSYEQYF.

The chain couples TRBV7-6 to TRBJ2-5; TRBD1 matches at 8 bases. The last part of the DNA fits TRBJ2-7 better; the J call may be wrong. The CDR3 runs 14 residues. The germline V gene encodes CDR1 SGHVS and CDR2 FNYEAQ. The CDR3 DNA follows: TGTGCCAGCAGCCTCAGGGGGCTGCCCTACGAGCAGTACTTC. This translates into CASSLRGLPYEQYF.

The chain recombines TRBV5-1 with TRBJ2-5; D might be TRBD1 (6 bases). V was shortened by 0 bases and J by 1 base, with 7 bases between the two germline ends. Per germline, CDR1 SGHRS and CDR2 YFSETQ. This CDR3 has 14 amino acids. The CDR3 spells CASSLGGLQETQYF. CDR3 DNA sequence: TGCGCCAGCAGCTTGGGGGGGCTCCAAGAGACCCAGTACTTC.

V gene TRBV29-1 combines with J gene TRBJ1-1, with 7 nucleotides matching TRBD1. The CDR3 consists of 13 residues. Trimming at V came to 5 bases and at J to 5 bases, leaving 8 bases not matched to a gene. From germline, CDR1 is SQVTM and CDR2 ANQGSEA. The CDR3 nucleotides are TGCAGCGTTCGGACAGGAATGCGGACTGAAGCTTTCTTT. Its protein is CSVRTGMRTEAFF.

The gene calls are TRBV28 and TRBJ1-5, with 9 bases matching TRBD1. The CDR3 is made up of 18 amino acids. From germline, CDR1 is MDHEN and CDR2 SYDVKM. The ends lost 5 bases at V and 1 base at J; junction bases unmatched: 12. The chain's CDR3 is CASSDRGNLFISNQPQHF. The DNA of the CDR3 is TGTGCCAGCAGTGACAGGGGGAATTTATTTATAAGCAATCAGCCCCAGCATTTT.

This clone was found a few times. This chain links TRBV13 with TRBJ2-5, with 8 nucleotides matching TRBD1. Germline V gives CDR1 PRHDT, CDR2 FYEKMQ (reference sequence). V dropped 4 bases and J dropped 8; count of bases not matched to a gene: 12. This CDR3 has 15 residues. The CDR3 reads CASSSSGQGSVTQYF. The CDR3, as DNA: TGTGCCAGCAGCTCCTCCGGACAGGGCTCGGTTACCCAGTACTTC.

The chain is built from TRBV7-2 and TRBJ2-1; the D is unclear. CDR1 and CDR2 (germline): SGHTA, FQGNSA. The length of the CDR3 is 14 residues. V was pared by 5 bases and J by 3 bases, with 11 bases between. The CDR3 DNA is TGTGCCAGCAGCGGCCATGGCGGCTACAATGAGCAGTTCTTC. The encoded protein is CASSGHGGYNEQFF. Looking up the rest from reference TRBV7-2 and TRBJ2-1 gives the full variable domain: GAGVSQSPSNKVTEKGKDVELRCDPISGHTALYWYRQSLGQGLEFLIYFQGNSAPDKSGLPSDRFSAERTGGSVSTLTIQRTQQEDSAVYLCASSGHGGYNEQFFGPGTRLTVL.